This entry features one TCR beta chain sequence. Its antigen is undetermined. This sample was taken from a study of cytomegalovirus exposure and HLA in healthy donors. V was shortened by 0 bases and J by 0 bases, with 6 bases between the two germline ends. The V gene's germline CDR1 is SGHRS and CDR2 YFSETQ. The CDR3 covers 15 residues. The study, taken as a whole, reports: TCR beta V- and J-gene trimming was later associated with a missense DCLRE1C variant.

Primers: 60 Vbeta forward and 13 Jbeta reverse. Using immunoSEQ multiplex PCR, the repertoire was profiled, and TCRdb retains in-frame clones only, with some absent. The sample consists of 80,000 to 100,000 clones, around 68% of them appearing once. The chain combines TRBV5-1 with TRBJ2-2, with a possible D match to TRBD2 (6 bases). This receptor was obtained from a man aged 45-65 years in good health and CMV-seronegative. The sample consisted of PBMCs. Here the CDR3 DNA reads TGCGCCAGCAGCTTGGGACTAGCGAACACCGGGGAGCTGTTTTTT. The encoded protein is CASSLGLANTGELFF.